This note documents a single TCR beta chain sequence. Its antigen is still unknown. The data were obtained in a study of OX40 agonist ivuxolimab in advanced cancers. The table came from immunoSEQ multiplex PCR; TCRdb's copy has only in-frame clones and leaves some out. The sample lists 65,000 to 95,000 clones, about 85% seen once, with over 3% in the top ten. The study, taken as a whole, reports: CD8+ T cells were the subset that, on average, had more expanded clones than CD4+.

The germline CDR1 and CDR2 sequences are DFQATT and SNEGSKA (reference sequence). This CDR3 has 11 residues. The V end was cut by 6 bases, the J end by 1 base, with 4 bases between. The clonotype comes from an adult with an advanced solid tumor such as melanoma, head and neck, liver or kidney cancer. This sample comprised CD4+ or CD8+ T cells sorted from blood, obtained in a trial of the OX40 agonist ivuxolimab. The chain has TRBV20-1 and TRBJ2-1; D not certain. The DNA of the CDR3 is TGCAGTGCCGGTTCCTACAATGAGCAGTTCTTC. It encodes CSAGSYNEQFF.